This TCR beta chain was sequenced for a study of blood T cell repertoires in COVID-19. Turning to the study itself: T cells, B-cell-depleted T cells, or PBMCs supplied cDNA or gDNA.

Source study methods: Reference gene primers were amplified, and this amplification served to estimate nucleated cell counts. TCRdb's table, derived via immunoSEQ multiplex PCR, lists solely in-frame clones and lacks some. For V, J and clone size, that table is used; D and trimming come from the DNA. The top ten clones hold roughly 15% of a sample with about 34,000 clones, around 85% of them seen once. The CDR3 runs to 15 residues. The V end was cut by 2 bases, the J end by 8 bases, with 17 bases between. CDR1 and CDR2 from the germline V gene are SGHTA and FQGTGA. Sequencing was performed on peripheral blood. This TCR was recovered from a human donor with acute or convalescent COVID-19. The donor label of this sample is uncertain. This sequence joins TRBV7-3 and TRBJ2-3; D is perhaps TRBD2 (6 bases). The CDR3 DNA reads as TGTGCCAGCAGCTTAGACCAGCTCCCCGGGGGTACGCAGTATTTT. It yields the protein CASSLDQLPGGTQYF.